The 14 T cell receptor beta chains reported below all come from one sample, sequenced in a study of shared clonotypes between healthy human individuals. The assay was immunoSEQ multiplex PCR, and TCRdb's table has in-frame clones only and misses some. Among about 380,000 clones listed, roughly 96% were seen once. The sequenced material came from memory CD8+ T cells sorted from blood. Subset of the sample: CD45RO+ cells pooled with CCR7-negative TemRA cells. The source is a man aged 30-40 years in good health.

The rearrangement joins TRBV25-1 to TRBJ2-7, with 9 bases matching TRBD2. The CDR3 length is 14 residues. Unmatched junction bases numbered 6, after V lost 5 bases and J lost 4 bases. Germline V gene data show CDR1 as MGHDK and CDR2 as SYGVNS. The CDR3 sequence is CASSPGLALYEQYF. CDR3 DNA: TGTGCCAGCAGTCCGGGACTAGCTCTTTACGAGCAGTACTTC.

The rearrangement joins TRBV7-3 to TRBJ2-3, with 13 bases that match TRBD2. Per the germline V gene, CDR1 is SGHTA and CDR2 is FQGTGA. The CDR3 totals 18 residues. With V trimmed by 4 bases and J by 2 bases, 9 bases remained unmatched. The DNA of the CDR3 is TGTGCCAGCAGCTGGACAGGAACTAGCGGGAGGGCCACAGATACGCAGTATTTT. This encodes CASSWTGTSGRATDTQYF.

CDR3 protein: CASSMGPGLAQGEQYF. The DNA for the CDR3 is TGTGCCAGTAGTATGGGGCCCGGGCTAGCTCAGGGCGAGCAGTACTTC. The rearrangement links TRBV19 to TRBJ2-7, with D possibly called TRBD1 or TRBD2 (5 bases each). Germline V gives CDR1 LNHDA, CDR2 SQIVND (reference sequence). The CDR3 extends over 16 amino acids. Trimming stripped 3 bases from V and 6 bases from J, with 21 bases between.

This rearrangement joins TRBV28 to TRBJ2-2, with TRBD2 as a possible D gene (5 bases). The CDR3 length is 17 residues. CDR1 and CDR2 from the germline V gene are MDHEN and SYDVKM. Trimming left V 4 bases short and J 1 base short, with 16 bases between. The CDR3 bases are TGTGCCAGCAGTTCTCCTCGCGGGCGGAGGAACACCGGGGAGCTGTTTTTT. This sequence encodes CASSSPRGRRNTGELFF.

The chain links TRBV2 to TRBJ1-2; a possible D gene is TRBD1 (5 bases). Germline CDR1 reads SNHLY; CDR2 reads FYNNEI. The V gene lost 6 bases and the J gene lost 2 bases, with 10 bases spanning the gap. CDR3 size: 13 residues. The CDR3 bases are TGTGCCAGCAGAAGGGACTGGAACTATGGCTACACCTTC. Its translation: CASRRDWNYGYTF. Full variable domain (outside the CDR3, taken from reference TRBV2 and TRBJ1-2): EPEVTQTPSHQVTQMGQEVILRCVPISNHLYFYWYRQILGQKVEFLVSFYNNEISEKSEIFDDQFSVERPDGSNFTLKIRSTKLEDSAMYFCASRRDWNYGYTFGSGTRLTVV.

This chain joins TRBV28 and TRBJ2-5; 13 positions agree with TRBD2. Germline values: CDR1 MDHEN, CDR2 SYDVKM. The CDR3 length is 18 residues. Trimming cost V 4 bases and J 5 bases; bases outside gene matches: 13. CDR3 sequence: CASSSGLAGALKMETQYF. The CDR3 bases are TGTGCCAGCAGTTCCGGACTAGCGGGAGCCCTGAAGATGGAGACCCAGTACTTC.

The genes are TRBV27 and TRBJ2-1, with 7 bases fitting TRBD2. Trimming took 2 bases from V and 0 from J; bases not matched to a gene: 1. Looked up from germline, CDR1 is MNHEY and CDR2 is SMNVEV (reference sequence). The CDR3 length is 15 residues. As DNA, the CDR3 is TGTGCCAGCAGTTTAAGCGGGAACTCCTACAATGAGCAGTTCTTC. Its translation: CASSLSGNSYNEQFF.

The CDR3 spells CASSFYRASGNTIYF. CDR3 coding DNA: TGTGCCAGCAGTTTTTACAGGGCGAGTGGAAACACCATATATTTT. The genes are TRBV28 and TRBJ1-3; D perhaps matches TRBD1 (6 bases). This CDR3 region has 15 residues. CDR1 is MDHEN, CDR2 SYDVKM, per germline. Deletions cut 3 bases from V and 3 bases from J, with 12 bases between.

The chain couples TRBV13 to TRBJ2-7, with a weak D call TRBD2 (6 bases). Trimming shortened V by 0 bases and J by 0 bases, and 9 bases separated the two germline ends. The CDR3 has 15 residues. Germline V gene data show CDR1 as PRHDT and CDR2 as FYEKMQ (reference sequence). CDR3 sequence reads: CASSLGPGLSYEQYF. CDR3 DNA sequence: TGTGCCAGCAGCTTAGGCCCGGGACTCTCCTACGAGCAGTACTTC.

This clone was seen once. This chain joins TRBV4-1 and TRBJ1-5; a possible D gene is TRBD1 (6 bases). CDR1 and CDR2 (germline): MGHRA, YSYEKL. V was cut by 1 base and J by 3 bases, with 13 bases left in between. The CDR3 is made up of 16 amino acids. This CDR3 reads CASSQGGWDTNQPQHF. Here the CDR3 DNA reads TGCGCCAGCAGCCAAGGGGGATGGGACACCAATCAGCCCCAGCATTTT.

This chain connects TRBV7-8 to TRBJ1-5; the D gene is possibly TRBD1 (5 bases). CDR1 is SGHVS and CDR2 is FQNEAQ in the germline V gene. V was trimmed by 1 base and J by 6 bases, leaving 10 bases between them. The CDR3 spans 14 residues. CDR3 nucleotides: TGTGCCAGCAGCTTAGGGGGCGCAGGTCAGCCCCAGCATTTT. Translating gives CASSLGGAGQPQHF.

In its sample, this clone was seen once. The chain recombines TRBV18 with TRBJ2-5, with 11 bases identical to TRBD2. There are 17 residues in the CDR3. Germline-derived CDR1 and CDR2 are KGHSH and LQKENI. Losses at the gene ends were 2 bases for V and 1 base for J; bases not matched to a gene: 6. As DNA, the CDR3 is TGTGCCAGCTCACCAGGGCTAGCGGGAGGTTTCCAAGAGACCCAGTACTTC. This codes for CASSPGLAGGFQETQYF.

This CDR3 is CASSETDRGDGYTF. As DNA, the CDR3 is TGTGCCAGCAGTGAAACCGACAGGGGGGATGGCTACACCTTC. The rearrangement links TRBV6-1 to TRBJ1-2; 9 bases fit TRBD1. V was clipped by 2 bases and J by 6 bases; unmatched bases: 4. The V gene's germline CDR1 is MNHNS and CDR2 SASEGT. This CDR3 region has 14 residues.

The rearrangement joins TRBV28 to TRBJ1-4; D gene ambiguous. The CDR3 sequence is 13 residues long. The V gene's germline CDR1 is MDHEN and CDR2 SYDVKM. V was shortened by 7 bases and J by 5 bases, with 11 bases between the two germline ends. DNA for the CDR3: TGTGCCAGCACCATCGGACCCAATGAAAAACTGTTTTTT. As protein: CASTIGPNEKLFF.